These 16 T cell receptor beta chains were all obtained from the same sample, sequenced in a study of cytomegalovirus exposure and HLA in healthy donors. The PCR contained 60 Vbeta and 13 Jbeta primers. Assay: immunoSEQ multiplex PCR; the TCRdb copy retains only in-frame clones and omits some. This table holds around 200,000 clones, around four fifths found once. Sequenced sample: PBMCs. These receptors all come from an older woman in good health and CMV-seropositive.

The chain recombines TRBV5-1 with TRBJ2-5; no clear D gene. Between the trimmed V and J ends, which lost 0 bases and 11 bases, there was a span of 14 bases. The CDR3 has 13 amino acids. Germline CDR1 SGHRS, CDR2 YFSETQ. The CDR3: CASSLGGALQQYF. In DNA, the CDR3 is TGCGCCAGCAGCTTGGGTGGAGCTCTCCAGCAGTACTTC.

The chain links TRBV27 to TRBJ1-5; 9 bases agree with TRBD1. V dropped 3 bases and J dropped 3; count of bases not matched to a gene: 6. The CDR3 length is 16 residues. Germline values: CDR1 MNHEY, CDR2 SMNVEV (reference sequence). The CDR3 DNA is TGTGCCAGCAGTTTTCTGGGACAGGGAATCAATCAGCCCCAGCATTTT. This translates into CASSFLGQGINQPQHF.

The V and J genes are TRBV5-1 and TRBJ2-5; D is unclear. Trimming left V 3 bases short and J 2 bases short, with 14 bases between. Germline loops: CDR1 SGHRS, CDR2 YFSETQ. The CDR3 has 15 amino acids. The DNA for the CDR3 is TGCGCCAGCAGCTCCACTGGCGGAGCACAAGAGACCCAGTACTTC. Its translation: CASSSTGGAQETQYF.

This chain uses TRBV5-4 with TRBJ1-2; the match to TRBD1 covers 9 bases. The CDR3 consists of 14 residues. J lost 4 bases, V lost 6 bases, and 7 bases had no gene match. Germline V gene sequence: CDR1 SGHNT, CDR2 YYREEE (reference sequence). CDR3 coding DNA: TGTGCCAGCAACCCGGGACAGGGTTTCTATGGCTACACCTTC. Translating it yields CASNPGQGFYGYTF.

The V and J genes are TRBV5-4 and TRBJ1-2, with 9 bases identical to TRBD1. The CDR3 consists of 13 residues. From germline, CDR1 is SGHNT and CDR2 YYREEE (reference sequence). V was pared by 4 bases and J by 5 bases, with 3 bases of the junction left unmatched. CDR3 region: CASSQDRGYGYTF. In DNA form, the CDR3 reads TGTGCCAGCAGCCAGGACAGGGGTTATGGCTACACCTTC.

The chain links TRBV4-2 to TRBJ2-7; a weak D match, TRBD2 (5 bases). Germline V gene sequence: CDR1 LGHNA, CDR2 YNFKEQ. V shed 1 base and J shed 3 bases, with 13 bases lying between them. The CDR3 extends over 15 amino acids. CDR3 sequence: CASSQGLARLYEQYF. The CDR3 DNA follows: TGTGCCAGCAGCCAAGGGCTAGCCCGCCTCTACGAGCAGTACTTC.

This chain links TRBV18 with TRBJ2-3; D is ambiguous. Germline V gene lookup returns CDR1 KGHSH and CDR2 LQKENI. V lost 2 bases and J lost 0, with 6 bases in between. The CDR3 loop spans 14 amino acids. DNA for the CDR3: TGTGCCAGCTCACCATGGCAGAGCACAGATACGCAGTATTTT. It is translated as CASSPWQSTDTQYF.

The chain is built from TRBV7-2 and TRBJ2-5; 8 nucleotides agree with TRBD2. Near its end, the DNA agrees better with TRBJ2-7, so the J call may be wrong. CDR1 and CDR2 from the germline V gene are SGHTA and FQGNSA. The CDR3 totals 14 residues. The DNA for the CDR3 is TGTGCCAGCAGCTTAGGGCTAGCGGGCTACGAGCAGTACTTC. The encoded protein is CASSLGLAGYEQYF.

The rearrangement links TRBV7-2 to TRBJ2-3; 10 bases match TRBD2. V was clipped by 6 bases and J by 6 bases; unmatched bases: 6. This CDR3 contains 14 residues. From germline, CDR1 is SGHTA and CDR2 FQGNSA. For the CDR3, the DNA is TGTGCCAGCAGAAAAGCGGGAGGGCCTGATACGCAGTATTTT. Its translation is CASRKAGGPDTQYF. Together with reference TRBV7-2 and TRBJ2-3, the CDR3 gives the full variable domain: GAGVSQSPSNKVTEKGKDVELRCDPISGHTALYWYRQSLGQGLEFLIYFQGNSAPDKSGLPSDRFSAERTGGSVSTLTIQRTQQEDSAVYLCASRKAGGPDTQYFGPGTRLTVL.

V usage is TRBV11-1 and J usage is TRBJ2-7, with D perhaps matching TRBD1 (5 bases). Germline V gene sequence: CDR1 SGHAT, CDR2 FQDESV (reference sequence). This CDR3 is 13 amino acids long. Between the trimmed V and J ends, which lost 1 base and 7 bases, there was a span of 11 bases. CDR3 loop: CASSLEPKGEQYF. CDR3 DNA sequence: TGTGCCAGCAGCTTAGAACCGAAGGGGGAGCAGTACTTC. Full variable domain (missing parts from reference TRBV11-1 and TRBJ2-7): EAEVAQSPRYKITEKSQAVAFWCDPISGHATLYWYRQILGQGPELLVQFQDESVVDDSQLPKDRFSAERLKGVDSTLKIQPAELGDSAMYLCASSLEPKGEQYFGPGTRLTVT.

The chain has TRBV29-1 and TRBJ2-1; 10 bases are a match to TRBD2. This CDR3 has 14 residues. Germline CDR1 and CDR2: SQVTM and ANQGSEA. CDR3 coding DNA: TGCAGTGGAGGACTAGCGGTCTCCTACAATGAGCAGTTCTTC. Protein sequence: CSGGLAVSYNEQFF.

V is TRBV6-6 and J is TRBJ1-3; TRBD1 aligns across 7 bases. Losses at the gene ends were 2 bases for V and 6 bases for J; bases not matched to a gene: 7. Germline V gives CDR1 MNHNY, CDR2 SVGAGI (reference sequence). The length of the CDR3 is 15 residues. The CDR3 DNA reads TGTGCCAGCAGTTACGGCAGGGGGGACCTAAACACCATATATTTT. This translates into CASSYGRGDLNTIYF.

The V gene is TRBV15, the J gene TRBJ2-7; D is unclear. Deletions cut 5 bases from V and 3 bases from J, with 17 bases between. The CDR3 extends over 15 amino acids. Per germline, CDR1 LNHNV and CDR2 YYDKDF (reference sequence). CDR3 region: CATSDAVGRRYEQYF. In DNA, the CDR3 is TGTGCCACCAGCGACGCGGTAGGTAGACGCTACGAGCAGTACTTC.

The chain employs TRBV19 and TRBJ1-1; TRBD1 is a possible D gene (5 bases). Germline V gene data show CDR1 as LNHDA and CDR2 as SQIVND (reference sequence). V was shortened by 5 bases and J by 6 bases, with 19 bases between the two germline ends. The CDR3 totals 15 residues. CDR3 region: CASSSGPREEPEAFF. The CDR3 DNA follows: TGTGCCAGTAGTTCGGGGCCCCGGGAGGAACCTGAAGCTTTCTTT.

This clone was recorded only once. This chain connects TRBV14 to TRBJ2-1; D remains unclear. Germline CDR1 SGHDN, CDR2 FVKESK. V was trimmed by 4 bases and J by 4 bases, leaving 8 bases between them. CDR3 length: 13 residues. The CDR3 region has the DNA TGTGCCAGCAGCCTCGGAGATTACAATGAGCAGTTCTTC. This sequence encodes CASSLGDYNEQFF. The full variable domain, with the rest looked up from reference TRBV14 and TRBJ2-1, is EAGVTQFPSHSVIEKGQTVTLRCDPISGHDNLYWYRRVMGKEIKFLLHFVKESKQDESGMPNNRFLAERTGGTYSTLKVQPAELEDSGVYFCASSLGDYNEQFFGPGTRLTVL.

The rearrangement links TRBV7-2 to TRBJ2-1, with 9 bases fitting TRBD2. V gave up 4 bases and J gave up 2 bases; unmatched junction bases: 3. Germline loops: CDR1 SGHTA, CDR2 FQGNSA. This CDR3 spans 15 amino acids. The CDR3 nucleotides read TGTGCCAGCAGCTATAGCGGGGGCACCTACAATGAGCAGTTCTTC. Protein sequence: CASSYSGGTYNEQFF.